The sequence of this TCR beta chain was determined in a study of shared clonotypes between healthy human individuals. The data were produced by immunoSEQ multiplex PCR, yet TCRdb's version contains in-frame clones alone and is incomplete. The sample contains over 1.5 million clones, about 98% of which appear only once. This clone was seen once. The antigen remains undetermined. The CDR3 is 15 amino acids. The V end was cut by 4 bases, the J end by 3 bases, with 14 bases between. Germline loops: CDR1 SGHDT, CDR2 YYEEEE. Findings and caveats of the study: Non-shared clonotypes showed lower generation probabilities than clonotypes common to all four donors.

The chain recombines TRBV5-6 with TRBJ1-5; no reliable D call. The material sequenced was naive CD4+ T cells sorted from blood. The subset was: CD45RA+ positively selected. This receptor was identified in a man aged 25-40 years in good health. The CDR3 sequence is CASSARMQSNQPQHF. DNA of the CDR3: TGTGCCAGCAGCGCGAGGATGCAGTCCAATCAGCCCCAGCATTTT.